This entry lists 30 T cell receptor beta chains sequenced from one sample in a study of control samples from healthy donors and cancer patients. The assay was immunoSEQ multiplex PCR, and TCRdb's table has in-frame clones only and misses some. Of 70,000 to 85,000 clones listed, roughly 82% are singletons. The specimen was PBMCs. These receptors were taken from a man aged 55 to 70 with head and neck cancer.

This chain links TRBV19 with TRBJ1-1; 7 nucleotides match TRBD1. The germline CDR1 and CDR2 sequences are LNHDA and SQIVND (reference sequence). This CDR3 comprises 14 residues. Trimming cost V 4 bases and J 0 bases; bases outside gene matches: 2. The CDR3 region is CASSRDSLNTEAFF. CDR3 DNA sequence: TGTGCCAGTAGTAGGGACAGCCTGAACACTGAAGCTTTCTTT.

V is TRBV5-4 and J is TRBJ2-3, with no clear D. The germline V and J ends were trimmed by 3 bases and 5 bases, with 4 bases remaining between them. Germline assignment: CDR1 SGHNT and CDR2 YYREEE (reference sequence). The CDR3 spans 11 residues. CDR3 nucleotide sequence: TGTGCCAGCAGCTCGGGAGATACGCAGTATTTT. Amino acid sequence: CASSSGDTQYF.

The CDR3 here is CASSEAPGYLYEQYF. Written as DNA, the CDR3 is TGTGCCAGCAGTGAAGCGCCAGGCTATCTCTACGAGCAGTACTTC. The chain carries TRBV6-1 and TRBJ2-7; D unclear. V lost 0 bases to trimming and J lost 3 bases, with 12 bases between them. The CDR3 covers 15 residues. CDR1 MNHNS and CDR2 SASEGT come from the germline V gene.

The chain recombines TRBV4-1 with TRBJ2-7; tentative D call: TRBD1 (6 bases). Looked up from germline, CDR1 is MGHRA and CDR2 is YSYEKL. Trimming took off 3 bases at V and 4 bases at J, with 19 bases between the two ends. CDR3 size: 16 residues. CDR3 bases: TGCGCCAGCAGCCACCTAGGGACATCCGAGATTTACGAGCAGTACTTC. Translated, it gives CASSHLGTSEIYEQYF.

This rearrangement joins TRBV7-9 to TRBJ1-1; TRBD1 agrees at 8 bases. This CDR3 has 14 amino acids. V was clipped by 3 bases and J by 7 bases; unmatched bases: 7. Germline V gives CDR1 SEHNR, CDR2 FQNEAQ (reference sequence). The CDR3 spells CASSFSGGAGEAFF. CDR3 sequence (DNA): TGTGCCAGCAGCTTCTCAGGGGGCGCGGGTGAAGCTTTCTTT.

This chain joins TRBV28 and TRBJ2-2, with unresolved D. The CDR3 is 14 residues long. The ends were cut back, 6 bases at V and 5 bases at J, with 13 bases in the middle. In germline, CDR1 is MDHEN, CDR2 SYDVKM. The DNA of the CDR3 is TGTGCCAGCAGGTCCCTCGAGAAAACCGGGGAGCTGTTTTTT. Its protein is CASRSLEKTGELFF.

The chain joins TRBV5-1 to TRBJ2-3, with 8 bases fitting TRBD2. CDR1 and CDR2 (germline): SGHRS, YFSETQ. Trimming removed 7 bases from V and 2 bases from J; junction bases left unmatched: 9. The CDR3 runs to 15 residues. CDR3: CASVSGSWYTDTQYF. The CDR3 DNA reads as TGCGCCAGCGTCAGCGGGAGTTGGTACACAGATACGCAGTATTTT.

The chain joins TRBV15 to TRBJ2-5, with 9 bases lining up with TRBD1. The CDR3 consists of 15 residues. Germline trimming cut 4 bases from V and 6 bases from J; bases unmatched to any gene: 9. Germline V lookup: CDR1 LNHNV, CDR2 YYDKDF (reference sequence). CDR3 amino acids: CATSTRTGAGKTQYF. Written as DNA, the CDR3 is TGTGCCACCAGCACCCGGACAGGGGCGGGGAAGACCCAGTACTTC.

This sequence joins TRBV7-9 and TRBJ2-7, with D perhaps TRBD1 (5 bases). The CDR3 extends over 14 amino acids. V lost 5 bases and J 3 bases, leaving 14 bases between the germline ends. The germline V gene encodes CDR1 SEHNR and CDR2 FQNEAQ (reference sequence). The CDR3 nucleotides read TGTGCCAGCAGCCGGACCGAAGGGGACTACGAGCAGTACTTC. Translating it yields CASSRTEGDYEQYF.

This chain joins TRBV5-4 and TRBJ1-1; maybe TRBD1 (6 bases). With 3 bases removed from V and 3 bases from J, the gap between germline ends came to 12 bases. The CDR3 extends over 14 amino acids. CDR1 is SGHNT and CDR2 is YYREEE in the germline V gene (reference sequence). The CDR3 protein is CASSSPGADTEAFF. CDR3 nucleotide sequence: TGTGCCAGCAGCTCTCCGGGGGCGGACACTGAAGCTTTCTTT.

V gene TRBV13 combines with J gene TRBJ2-1; possibly TRBD2 for D (7 bases). V shed 7 bases and J shed 8 bases, with 18 bases lying between them. Germline V gene sequence: CDR1 PRHDT, CDR2 FYEKMQ (reference sequence). This CDR3 has 14 residues. CDR3: CASTGEGGLDEQFF. CDR3 sequence (DNA): TGTGCCAGCACCGGGGAGGGGGGCCTAGATGAGCAGTTCTTC.

The sample holds one count of this clone. This sequence joins TRBV27 and TRBJ1-5, with 9 bases lining up with TRBD1. The CDR3 runs 14 residues. Germline assignment: CDR1 MNHEY and CDR2 SMNVEV (reference sequence). Trimming at V came to 5 bases and at J to 4 bases, leaving 3 bases not matched to a gene. The CDR3 DNA follows: TGTGCCAGCAGTCCTGACAGGGGGAATCAGCCCCAGCATTTT. Translated: CASSPDRGNQPQHF.

The chain links TRBV7-2 to TRBJ2-2, with 13 bases fitting TRBD2. The CDR3 spans 18 residues. After removal of 4 bases from V and 4 bases from J, the junction contained 9 bases not matched to a gene. Germline CDR1 SGHTA, CDR2 FQGNSA. CDR3 sequence (DNA): TGTGCCAGCAGCTATTCGACTAGCGGGAGGTATCGCACCGGGGAGCTGTTTTTT. Translating it yields CASSYSTSGRYRTGELFF.

The chain joins TRBV7-9 to TRBJ2-7; 7 bases align to TRBD1. Germline-derived CDR1 and CDR2 are SEHNR and FQNEAQ (reference sequence). J gave up 5 bases and V 5 bases, and 9 bases lay outside the gene matches. CDR3 length: 14 amino acids. The CDR3 sequence is CASSVGSDRDEQYF. CDR3 DNA: TGTGCCAGCAGCGTCGGGTCAGACAGGGACGAGCAGTACTTC.

The V gene is TRBV3-1 (or the pseudogene TRBV3-2), the J gene TRBJ1-5, with D hard to call. Trimming removed 2 bases from V and 6 bases from J, with 5 bases in between. This CDR3 contains 12 residues. Germline V gene data show CDR1 as LGHDT and CDR2 as YNNKEL (reference sequence). CDR3 sequence reads: CASSQLSQPQHF. The DNA of the CDR3 is TGTGCCAGCAGCCAATTAAGTCAGCCCCAGCATTTT.

The chain carries TRBV2 and TRBJ2-5; D remains ambiguous. Germline CDR1 SNHLY, CDR2 FYNNEI. The CDR3 runs 13 residues. The V end lost 5 bases, the J end lost 2 bases, and 9 bases lay between the germline ends. CDR3 coding DNA: TGTGCCAGCAGTAGGGCGAATCAAGAGACCCAGTACTTC. Translation: CASSRANQETQYF.

V and J are TRBV7-9 and TRBJ2-3, with D uncertain. From germline, CDR1 is SEHNR and CDR2 FQNEAQ (reference sequence). CDR3 length equals 13 residues. The V gene lost 8 bases and the J gene lost 0 bases, with 9 bases spanning the gap. CDR3 nucleotides: TGTGCCAGCGTTTGGGGAAGCACAGATACGCAGTATTTT. Translated: CASVWGSTDTQYF.

The genes are TRBV28 and TRBJ1-2; D not resolved. Germline-derived CDR1 and CDR2 are MDHEN and SYDVKM. With 6 bases removed from V and 0 bases from J, the gap between germline ends came to 8 bases. The CDR3 extends over 13 amino acids. CDR3 DNA: TGTGCCAGCAGCACGTTAGCTAACTATGGCTACACCTTC. Translated: CASSTLANYGYTF.

This clone has just one count. The chain has TRBV5-1 and TRBJ2-6; D is uncertain. V was cut by 2 bases and J by 4 bases, with 10 bases left in between. The CDR3 totals 15 residues. Germline CDR1 is SGHRS and CDR2 is YFSETQ. In DNA, the CDR3 is TGCGCCAGCAGCTTCTCAACAACAGGGGCCAACGTCCTGACTTTC. Its protein product is CASSFSTTGANVLTF.

V usage is TRBV5-1 and J usage is TRBJ2-1; 9 bases are shared with TRBD1. V was pared by 0 bases and J by 9 bases, with 7 bases of the junction left unmatched. This CDR3 is 15 amino acids long. The germline CDR1 and CDR2 sequences are SGHRS and YFSETQ. The CDR3 nucleotides are TGCGCCAGCAGCTTGGCGGGACAGGGAGGTGGTGAGCAGTTCTTC. Translated: CASSLAGQGGGEQFF.

The chain joins TRBV28 to TRBJ2-7; TRBD1 agrees at 11 bases. CDR1 is MDHEN and CDR2 is SYDVKM in the germline V gene. This CDR3 is 14 amino acids long. V gave up 7 bases and J gave up 3 bases; unmatched junction bases: 5. CDR3 loop: CASTPGQGGYEQYF. DNA of the CDR3: TGTGCCAGCACCCCGGGACAGGGGGGCTACGAGCAGTACTTC.

The chain recombines TRBV10-2 with TRBJ2-1, with 10 nucleotides matching TRBD2. CDR3 length equals 16 residues. CDR1 is WSHSY and CDR2 is SAAADI in the germline V gene. The trim removed 6 bases at V and 3 bases at J, leaving 8 bases unmatched. The CDR3 bases are TGCGCCAGCAGCGGACTAGCGGCTGGGCTCTACAATGAGCAGTTCTTC. Translation gives CASSGLAAGLYNEQFF.

This clone was recorded a few times. The rearrangement links TRBV28 to TRBJ1-2; no clear D gene. Per germline, CDR1 MDHEN and CDR2 SYDVKM. The CDR3 runs to 12 residues. V lost 3 bases, J lost 7 bases, and 9 bases lay in between. CDR3 DNA sequence: TGTGCCAGCAGTTTGAGTGCCGGTGGCTACACCTTC. Encoded protein: CASSLSAGGYTF.

This clone came up a few times. The chain has TRBV5-1 and TRBJ2-5; 7 bases map to TRBD1. The germline CDR1 and CDR2 sequences are SGHRS and YFSETQ. The CDR3 covers 14 residues. V dropped 4 bases and J dropped 1; count of bases not matched to a gene: 4. This chain's CDR3 is CASSRDSRQETQYF. The CDR3 bases are TGCGCCAGCAGCCGGGACAGCCGCCAAGAGACCCAGTACTTC.

This chain joins TRBV10-3 and TRBJ1-3; no reliable D call. Trimming pared 6 bases from V and 0 bases from J, leaving 6 bases between. The CDR3 runs 13 residues. The germline gives CDR1 ENHRY, CDR2 SYGVKD. The CDR3 region is CAIRILSGNTIYF. CDR3 nucleotides: TGTGCCATCAGGATACTCTCTGGAAACACCATATATTTT.

The chain couples TRBV11-3 to TRBJ2-7; TRBD1 is a possible D gene (6 bases). Germline lookup yields CDR1 SGHNT and CDR2 YENEEA. This CDR3 comprises 15 residues. Trimming shortened V by 1 base and J by 4 bases, and 14 bases separated the two germline ends. CDR3 sequence (DNA): TGTGCCAGCAGCTTAGGCACAGGGTTTGCTTACGAGCAGTACTTC. As protein: CASSLGTGFAYEQYF. Full variable domain (outside the CDR3, taken from reference TRBV11-3 and TRBJ2-7): EAGVVQSPRYKIIEKKQPVAFWCNPISGHNTLYWYLQNLGQGPELLIRYENEEAVDDSQLPKDRFSAERLKGVDSTLKIQPAELGDSAVYLCASSLGTGFAYEQYFGPGTRLTVT.

The gene calls are TRBV12-3 or TRBV12-4 and TRBJ1-2; D remains ambiguous. This CDR3 has 12 residues. V lost 4 bases, J lost 5 bases, and 8 bases lay in between. The CDR3 region has the DNA TGTGCCAGCAGTTCGAATGGATATGGCTACACCTTC. Translated, it gives CASSSNGYGYTF.

V usage is TRBV3-1 (or the pseudogene TRBV3-2) and J usage is TRBJ2-1; 12 positions agree with TRBD2. Germline V gene sequence: CDR1 LGHDT, CDR2 YNNKEL (reference sequence). The CDR3 spans 15 residues. Trimming removed 5 bases from V and 7 bases from J; junction bases left unmatched: 6. CDR3 nucleotides: TGTGCCAGCAGCAAGACTAGCGGGAGTAGAAATGAGCAGTTCTTC. It yields the protein CASSKTSGSRNEQFF.

The gene calls are TRBV4-1 and TRBJ1-4, with 7 bases matching TRBD1. Germline-derived CDR1 and CDR2 are MGHRA and YSYEKL. The CDR3 is made up of 16 amino acids. The junction had 9 bases not matched to a gene; V was cut back by 0 bases and J by 8 bases. CDR3 region: CASSQDPAGGGEKLFF. Here the CDR3 DNA reads TGCGCCAGCAGCCAAGACCCCGCAGGGGGTGGGGAAAAACTGTTTTTT.

The V call is TRBV5-1, the J call TRBJ2-3, with D unresolved. Deletions cut 0 bases from V and 4 bases from J, with 12 bases between. Per germline, CDR1 SGHRS and CDR2 YFSETQ. The CDR3 has 15 amino acids. CDR3 sequence reads: CASSLAKRQADTQYF. CDR3 in DNA: TGCGCCAGCAGCTTGGCGAAGCGCCAGGCAGATACGCAGTATTTT. Full variable domain (rest looked up from reference TRBV5-1 and TRBJ2-3): KAGVTQTPRYLIKTRGQQVTLSCSPISGHRSVSWYQQTPGQGLQFLFEYFSETQRNKGNFPGRFSGRQFSNSRSEMNVSTLELGDSALYLCASSLAKRQADTQYFGPGTRLTVL.